These T cell receptor beta chains were read from a single sample in a study of CD8 T cells in ankylosing spondylitis. TCRdb re-derived calls from the 5' RACE reads in MiXCR, one entry per CDR3 protein. The sample holds some 800,000 distinct CDR3 sequences, around 11% seen once. The sample comprised blood, either unsorted or a sorted T cell fraction (not recorded which). These receptors were obtained from a male donor with ankylosing spondylitis. Both conserved end residues are part of each CDR3. A D gene is named only where the DNA matches it firmly. For some rows the clone size is stated as once, few or many, or as a class when expanded; others skip it.

D,size,J,V,DNA,CDR3
.,.,TRBJ2-7,TRBV20-1,TGCAGTGCTAGAGATCATCGGACTAACCCCAACGAGCAGTACTTC,CSARDHRTNPNEQYF
.,few,TRBJ2-3,TRBV7-9,TGTGCCAGCCAGTCGGTCGCAGATACGCAGTATTTT,CASQSVADTQYF
.,many,TRBJ2-7,TRBV29-1,TGCAGCGTTGTTATAGGGGTCGAGCAGTACTTC,CSVVIGVEQYF
TRBD1,few,TRBJ2-7,TRBV5-1,TGCGCCAGCCAAAGGACAGGGGGGAAGGTCGAGCAGTACTTC,CASQRTGGKVEQYF
.,few,TRBJ2-3,TRBV3-1,TGTGCCAGCAGCCGGTCACAGGCAGATACGCAGTATTTT,CASSRSQADTQYF
.,many,TRBJ1-4,TRBV4-1,TGCGCCAGCAGCCAATGGACATCAACTAATGAAAAACTGTTTTTT,CASSQWTSTNEKLFF
TRBD2,.,TRBJ2-5,TRBV20-1,TGCAGTGCTACAGCGGGAGGAGGAGAGACCCAGTACTTC,CSATAGGGETQYF
.,.,TRBJ2-3,TRBV20-1,TGCAGAGCTCTGACCTGGGCAGATACGCAGTATTTT,CRALTWADTQYF
.,many,TRBJ1-1,TRBV29-1,TGCAGCGTTGAAGGGGCAGGGATGAACACTGAAGCTTTCTTT,CSVEGAGMNTEAFF
.,.,TRBJ1-2,TRBV2,TGTGCCAGCAGTGAACTGTACTATGGCTACACCTTC,CASSELYYGYTF
TRBD2,many,TRBJ2-1,TRBV11-2,TGTGCCAGCAGCTTACTACTAGCGGGGGGGAGCTCCTACAATGAGCAGTTCTTC,CASSLLLAGGSSYNEQFF
.,many,TRBJ2-1,TRBV20-1,TGCAGTGCTAGAGACCCCCGTGCAAACGAGCAGTTCTTC,CSARDPRANEQFF
.,few,TRBJ2-5,TRBV20-1,TGCAGTGCTCGCAAGCTGGCGGGGAGAGGGACCCAGTACTTC,CSARKLAGRGTQYF
.,few,TRBJ1-1,TRBV2,TGTGCCAGCAGTGAGGGCAGGTTGAACACTGAAGCTTTCTTT,CASSEGRLNTEAFF
.,.,TRBJ1-3,TRBV10-3,TGTGCCGTTCGGGGCCTCTCTGGAAACACCATATATTTT,CAVRGLSGNTIYF
.,few,TRBJ2-1,TRBV11-2,TGTGCCAGCAGCTTGCCCGGAGGTAACCTGAATGAGCAGTTCTTC,CASSLPGGNLNEQFF
.,many,TRBJ1-2,TRBV20-1,TGCAGTGCTATAGACATGGGGCTTGGCTACACCTTC,CSAIDMGLGYTF
TRBD1,.,TRBJ1-5,TRBV5-6,TGTGCCAGCAGCCAATCGACAGGGGGGAGTCAGCCCCAGCATTTT,CASSQSTGGSQPQHF
TRBD1,.,TRBJ2-3,TRBV28,TGTGCCAGCAGTTTGCCCCGGGACAGGGGGGCGGGTTGGAAAGATACGCAGTATTTT,CASSLPRDRGAGWKDTQYF
.,.,TRBJ1-2,TRBV4-3,TGCGCCAGCAGCCAAGATGCGGGGAGGGGAGGCTACACCTTC,CASSQDAGRGGYTF
.,.,TRBJ2-7,TRBV20-1,TGCAGTGCTAGCCCTCTTCACCGCGGACCACACTACGAGCAGTACTTC,CSASPLHRGPHYEQYF
TRBD1,few,TRBJ2-5,TRBV12-3/TRBV12-4,TGTGCCAGCAGGTCCACAGGGGGCGAAGGGACCCAGTACTTC,CASRSTGGEGTQYF
TRBD2,.,TRBJ2-7,TRBV7-2,TGTGCCAGCAGCGAAAGACTAGCATTCAACGAGCAGTACTTC,CASSERLAFNEQYF
.,many,TRBJ2-7,TRBV20-1,TGCAGTGCTACGAGAGGTAGCTGGAGCGAGCAGTACTTC,CSATRGSWSEQYF
TRBD1,.,TRBJ2-7,TRBV20-1,TGCAGTGCTTATAGGACAGGGGCGATCTACGAGCAGTACTTC,CSAYRTGAIYEQYF
TRBD1,.,TRBJ1-1,TRBV28,TGTGCCAGCAGTTTTTGGACAGGGGAACCGAACACTGAAGCTTTCTTT,CASSFWTGEPNTEAFF
.,many,TRBJ1-2,TRBV10-3,TGTGCCACGTCGGTGGCAACTAACTATGGCTACACCTTC,CATSVATNYGYTF
TRBD2,.,TRBJ2-7,TRBV2,TGTGCCAGCATCGGGGGGGGCGAGCAGTACTTC,CASIGGGEQYF
.,few,TRBJ2-1,TRBV20-1,TGCAGTGCTAGAGATCGTATCAGAGGGGATAATGAGCAGTTCTTC,CSARDRIRGDNEQFF
TRBD1,many,TRBJ2-7,TRBV10-3,TGTGCCACTACGGGACAGAACTACGAGCAGTACTTC,CATTGQNYEQYF
.,.,TRBJ2-5,TRBV7-2,TGTGCCAGCAGCTTTAGAGCGTACCAAGAGACCCAGTACTTC,CASSFRAYQETQYF
TRBD1,.,TRBJ1-4,TRBV20-1,TGCAGTGCAGCGACAGGGAACGAAAAACTGTTTTTT,CSAATGNEKLFF
TRBD2,.,TRBJ2-3,TRBV7-7,TGTGCTAGCAGCCCAACTAGCGGGGGATCCACAGATACGCAGTATTTT,CASSPTSGGSTDTQYF
.,.,TRBJ2-1,TRBV7-2,TGTGCCAGCAGCCAAATGGGGAATGAGCAGTTCTTC,CASSQMGNEQFF
.,.,TRBJ2-5,TRBV5-1,TGCGCCAGCAGCTTAACTCCGGCACAGTTTATCGAGACCCAGTACTTC,CASSLTPAQFIETQYF
TRBD1,.,TRBJ1-1,TRBV5-1,TGCGCCAGCACCACCAGGGGGTTAGGCATGAACACTGAAGCTTTCTTT,CASTTRGLGMNTEAFF
TRBD2,.,TRBJ2-2,TRBV5-6,TGTGCCAGCAGCCCTATCGGACTAGCGGGGACACCGGCGACCGGGGAGCTGTTTTTT,CASSPIGLAGTPATGELFF
.,.,TRBJ2-1,TRBV7-2,TGTGCCAGCAGCTTAATGGCAGGGGATTGGAGTGAGCAGTTCTTC,CASSLMAGDWSEQFF
TRBD2,few,TRBJ2-5,TRBV5-1,TGCGCCAGCAGCTTGGCCGGGACTAGCTTCGAGACCCAGTACTTC,CASSLAGTSFETQYF
TRBD2,.,TRBJ2-1,TRBV12-5,TGTGCTAGTACTAGCGGGAGTCATGAGCAGTTCTTC,CASTSGSHEQFF
TRBD2,.,TRBJ2-7,TRBV6-4,TGTGCCAGCAGTGCCGAGACTAGCGCCGAGCAGTACTTC,CASSAETSAEQYF
.,few,TRBJ2-1,TRBV20-1,TGCAGTGCTAGCGCTGGGAGCTCCTACAATGAGCAGTTCTTC,CSASAGSSYNEQFF
TRBD1,.,TRBJ2-5,TRBV5-1,TGCGCCAGCAGCTTCGCCGGGACAGAACAAGAGACCCAGTACTTC,CASSFAGTEQETQYF